Listed here are 5 T cell receptor beta chains from one sample, sequenced in a study of OX40 agonist ivuxolimab in advanced cancers. Library construction relied on the immunoSEQ multiplex PCR assay. TCRdb retrieved this table from immuneACCESS and kept in-frame rearrangements only. Not all clones are present; in checked studies, unresolved V genes account for under half, and no reason is known for the remainder. The sample data list some 100,000 clones, and approximately 90% of these were observed just once. Approximately 0.3% of the sample goes to the ten largest clones. Sample: CD4+ or CD8+ T cells sorted from blood, taken in a trial of the OX40 agonist ivuxolimab. Receptors were obtained from an adult with an advanced solid tumor such as melanoma, head and neck, liver or kidney cancer.

A single count supports this clone. The chain uses TRBV7-2 and TRBJ2-7, with TRBD1 as a possible D gene (6 bases). The CDR3 has 16 residues. V was clipped by 6 bases and J by 2 bases, with 20 bases between them. Germline assignment: CDR1 SGHTA and CDR2 FQGNSA. The CDR3 DNA is TGTGCCAGCAGTTCTAGGGAGACAGGTTTGCCCTACGAGCAGTACTTC. This codes for CASSSRETGLPYEQYF.

CDR3 bases: TGTGCCAGCAGTTACAGGGTTAACTATGGCTACACCTTC. It translates to CASSYRVNYGYTF. The chain joins TRBV2 to TRBJ1-2, with D perhaps TRBD1 (6 bases). V lost 5 bases, J lost 1 base, and 8 bases lay in between. The CDR3 totals 13 residues. Germline loops: CDR1 SNHLY, CDR2 FYNNEI.

The chain links TRBV6-1 to TRBJ2-1; TRBD1 aligns across 7 bases. The germline V gene encodes CDR1 MNHNS and CDR2 SASEGT. The CDR3 spans 14 residues. Losses at the gene ends were 7 bases for V and 0 bases for J; bases not matched to a gene: 3. Here the CDR3 DNA reads TGTGCCAGCACGGGACAGAGCTCCTACAATGAGCAGTTCTTC. It encodes CASTGQSSYNEQFF.

This chain joins TRBV4-3 and TRBJ1-6; no firm D call. V was clipped by 6 bases and J by 7 bases, with 13 bases between them. The CDR3 is 14 amino acids. Germline CDR1 is LGHNA and CDR2 is YSLEER. The CDR3 DNA reads as TGCGCCAGCAGTCCCGAGACGGAAAATTCACCCCTCCACTTT. Its translation: CASSPETENSPLHF.

V usage is TRBV19 and J usage is TRBJ2-1; 10 bases align to TRBD1. The germline V gene encodes CDR1 LNHDA and CDR2 SQIVND (reference sequence). The CDR3 has 17 residues. The V gene end was trimmed by 3 bases and the J gene end by 7 bases; junction bases not matched to a gene: 12. This CDR3 is CASSIRTGTGVWNEQFF. DNA of the CDR3: TGTGCCAGTAGTATCCGGACTGGGACAGGGGTTTGGAATGAGCAGTTCTTC.